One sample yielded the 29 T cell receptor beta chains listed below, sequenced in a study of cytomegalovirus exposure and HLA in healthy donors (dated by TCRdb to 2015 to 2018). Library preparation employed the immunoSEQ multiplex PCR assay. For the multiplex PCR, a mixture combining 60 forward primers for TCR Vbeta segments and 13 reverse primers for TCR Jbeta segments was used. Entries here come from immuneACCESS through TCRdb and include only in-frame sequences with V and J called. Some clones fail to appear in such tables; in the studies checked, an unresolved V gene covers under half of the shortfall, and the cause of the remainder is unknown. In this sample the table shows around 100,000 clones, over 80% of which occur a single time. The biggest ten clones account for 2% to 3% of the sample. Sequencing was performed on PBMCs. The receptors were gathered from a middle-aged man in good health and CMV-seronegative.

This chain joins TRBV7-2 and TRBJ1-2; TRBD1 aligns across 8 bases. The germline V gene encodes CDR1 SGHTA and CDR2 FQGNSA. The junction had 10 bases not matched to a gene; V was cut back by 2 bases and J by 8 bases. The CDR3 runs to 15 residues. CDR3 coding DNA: TGTGCCAGCAGCTTAAAGTCAACAGGGGGTGGCGGCTACACCTTC. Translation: CASSLKSTGGGGYTF.

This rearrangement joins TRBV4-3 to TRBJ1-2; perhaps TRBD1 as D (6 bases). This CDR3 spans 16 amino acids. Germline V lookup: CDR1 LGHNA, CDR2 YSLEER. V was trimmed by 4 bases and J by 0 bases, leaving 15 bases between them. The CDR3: CASSREQGRTNYGYTF. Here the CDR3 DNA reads TGCGCCAGCAGCCGCGAACAGGGCAGAACTAACTATGGCTACACCTTC.

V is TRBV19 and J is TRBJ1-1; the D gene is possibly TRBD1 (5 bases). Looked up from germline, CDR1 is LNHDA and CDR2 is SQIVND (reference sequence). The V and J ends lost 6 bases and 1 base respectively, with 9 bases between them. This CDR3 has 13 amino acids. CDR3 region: CASRRTTNTEAFF. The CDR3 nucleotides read TGTGCCAGTAGGAGGACAACGAACACTGAAGCTTTCTTT.

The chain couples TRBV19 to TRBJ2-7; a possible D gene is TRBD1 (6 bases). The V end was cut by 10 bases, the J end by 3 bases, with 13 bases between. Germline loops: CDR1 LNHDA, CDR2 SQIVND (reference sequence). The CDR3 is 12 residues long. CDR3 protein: CATAEGGYEQYF. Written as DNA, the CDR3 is TGTGCCACGGCAGAAGGGGGCTACGAGCAGTACTTC.

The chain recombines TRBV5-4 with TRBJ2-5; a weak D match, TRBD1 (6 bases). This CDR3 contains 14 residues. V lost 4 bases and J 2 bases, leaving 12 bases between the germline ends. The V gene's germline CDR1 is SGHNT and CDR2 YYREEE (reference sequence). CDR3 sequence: CASSDRDTQETQYF. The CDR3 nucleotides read TGTGCCAGCAGCGACCGGGACACTCAAGAGACCCAGTACTTC.

CDR3 sequence reads: CASSHGQGYEQYF. CDR3 nucleotide sequence: TGTGCCAGCAGCCACGGACAGGGCTACGAGCAGTACTTC. This rearrangement joins TRBV4-2 to TRBJ2-7, with 8 bases identical to TRBD1. With V trimmed by 3 bases and J by 3 bases, 1 base remained unmatched. Germline CDR1 is LGHNA and CDR2 is YNFKEQ. The CDR3 is 13 amino acids.

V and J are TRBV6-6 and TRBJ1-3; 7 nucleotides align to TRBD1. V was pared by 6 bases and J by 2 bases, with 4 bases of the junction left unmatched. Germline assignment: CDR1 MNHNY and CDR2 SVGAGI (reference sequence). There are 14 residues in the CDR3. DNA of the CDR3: TGTGCCAGCAGCCTAGGGGGCGCTGGAAACACCATATATTTT. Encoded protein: CASSLGGAGNTIYF.

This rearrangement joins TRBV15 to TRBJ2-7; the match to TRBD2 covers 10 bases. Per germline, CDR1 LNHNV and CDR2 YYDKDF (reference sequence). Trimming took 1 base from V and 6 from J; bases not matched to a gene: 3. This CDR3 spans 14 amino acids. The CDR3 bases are TGTGCCACCAGCAGAGTTCTAGCGGGGGTCGAGCAGTACTTC. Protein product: CATSRVLAGVEQYF.

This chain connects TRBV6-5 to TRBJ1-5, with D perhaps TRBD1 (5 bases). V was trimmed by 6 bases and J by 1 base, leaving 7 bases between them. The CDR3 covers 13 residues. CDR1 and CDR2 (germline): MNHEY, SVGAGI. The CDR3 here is CASSRQSNQPQHF. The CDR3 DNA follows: TGTGCCAGCAGCCGACAGAGCAATCAGCCCCAGCATTTT.

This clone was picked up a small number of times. CDR3 sequence reads: CASSTLVAGGRGDTQYF. CDR3 sequence (DNA): TGTGCCAGCAGCACCTTGGTGGCGGGGGGGCGGGGGGATACGCAGTATTTT. The chain combines TRBV5-6 with TRBJ2-3, with 9 bases lining up with TRBD2. CDR3 length equals 17 residues. CDR1 and CDR2 (germline): SGHDT, YYEEEE. With V trimmed by 4 bases and J by 6 bases, 15 bases remained unmatched.

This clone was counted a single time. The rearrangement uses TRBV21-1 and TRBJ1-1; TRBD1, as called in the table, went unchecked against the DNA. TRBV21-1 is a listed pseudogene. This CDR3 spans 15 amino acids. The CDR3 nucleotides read TGTGCCAGCAGCAAAGGCAGGGTCTCTAACACTGAAGCTTTCTTT. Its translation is CASSKGRVSNTEAFF.

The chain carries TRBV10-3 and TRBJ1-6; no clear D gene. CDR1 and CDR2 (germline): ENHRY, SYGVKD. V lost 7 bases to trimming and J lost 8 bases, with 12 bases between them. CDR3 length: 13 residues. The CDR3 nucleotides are TGTGCCATCAATGACCGTGTCGATTCACCCCTCCACTTT. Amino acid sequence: CAINDRVDSPLHF.

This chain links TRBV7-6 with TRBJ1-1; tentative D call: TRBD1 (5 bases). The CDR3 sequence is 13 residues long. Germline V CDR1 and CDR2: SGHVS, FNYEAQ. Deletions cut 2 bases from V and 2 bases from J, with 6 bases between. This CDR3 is CASSLQGNTEAFF. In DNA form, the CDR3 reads TGTGCCAGCAGCTTACAGGGAAACACTGAAGCTTTCTTT. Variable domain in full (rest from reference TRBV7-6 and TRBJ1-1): GAGVSQSPRYKVTKRGQDVALRCDPISGHVSLYWYRQALGQGPEFLTYFNYEAQQDKSGLPNDRFSAERPEGSISTLTIQRTEQRDSAMYRCASSLQGNTEAFFGQGTRLTVV.

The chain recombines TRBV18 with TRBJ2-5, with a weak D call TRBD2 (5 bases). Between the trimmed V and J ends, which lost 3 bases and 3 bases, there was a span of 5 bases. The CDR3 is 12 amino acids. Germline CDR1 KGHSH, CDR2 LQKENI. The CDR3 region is CASSPEEETQYF. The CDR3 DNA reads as TGTGCCAGCTCACCGGAGGAAGAGACCCAGTACTTC.

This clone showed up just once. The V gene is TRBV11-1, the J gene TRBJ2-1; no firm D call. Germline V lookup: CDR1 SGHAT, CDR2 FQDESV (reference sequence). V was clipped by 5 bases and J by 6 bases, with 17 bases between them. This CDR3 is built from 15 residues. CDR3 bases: TGTGCCAGCAGCGTTCGGCTAGTTCTCCTCAATGAGCAGTTCTTC. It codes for CASSVRLVLLNEQFF.

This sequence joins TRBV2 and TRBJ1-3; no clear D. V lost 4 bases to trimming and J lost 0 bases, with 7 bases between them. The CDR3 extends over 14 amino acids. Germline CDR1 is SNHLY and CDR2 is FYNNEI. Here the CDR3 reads CASSVESSGNTIYF. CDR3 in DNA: TGTGCCAGCAGTGTGGAGAGCTCTGGAAACACCATATATTTT. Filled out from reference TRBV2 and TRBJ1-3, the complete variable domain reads EPEVTQTPSHQVTQMGQEVILRCVPISNHLYFYWYRQILGQKVEFLVSFYNNEISEKSEIFDDQFSVERPDGSNFTLKIRSTKLEDSAMYFCASSVESSGNTIYFGEGSWLTVV.

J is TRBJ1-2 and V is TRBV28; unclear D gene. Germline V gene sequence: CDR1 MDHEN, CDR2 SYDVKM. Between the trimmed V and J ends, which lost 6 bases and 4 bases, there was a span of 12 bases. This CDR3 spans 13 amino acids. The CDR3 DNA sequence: TGTGCCAGCAGATTAGCGGGTTTCTATGGCTACACCTTC. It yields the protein CASRLAGFYGYTF.

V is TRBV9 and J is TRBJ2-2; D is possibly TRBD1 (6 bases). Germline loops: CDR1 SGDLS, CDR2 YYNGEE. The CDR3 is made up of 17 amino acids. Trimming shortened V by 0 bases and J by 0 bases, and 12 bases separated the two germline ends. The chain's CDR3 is CASSVEGTPTNTGELFF. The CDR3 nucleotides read TGTGCCAGCAGCGTAGAAGGGACACCAACGAACACCGGGGAGCTGTTTTTT.

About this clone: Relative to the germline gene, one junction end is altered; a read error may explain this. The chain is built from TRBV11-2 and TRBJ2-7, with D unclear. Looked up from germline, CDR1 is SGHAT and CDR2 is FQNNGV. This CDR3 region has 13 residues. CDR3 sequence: CASSPSRPYEQYF. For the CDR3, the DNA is TGTGCCAGCAGCCCATCGCGCCCCTATGAGCAGTACTTC.

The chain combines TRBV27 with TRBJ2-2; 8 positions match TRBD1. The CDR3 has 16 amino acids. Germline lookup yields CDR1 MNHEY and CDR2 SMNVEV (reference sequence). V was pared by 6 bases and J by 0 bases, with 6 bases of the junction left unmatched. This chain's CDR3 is CASRGGQGSNTGELFF. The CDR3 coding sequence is TGTGCCAGCAGGGGAGGACAGGGATCGAACACCGGGGAGCTGTTTTTT.

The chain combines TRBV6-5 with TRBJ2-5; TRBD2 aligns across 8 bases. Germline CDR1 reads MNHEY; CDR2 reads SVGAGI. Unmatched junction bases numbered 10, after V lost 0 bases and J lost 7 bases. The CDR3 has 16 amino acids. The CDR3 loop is CASSYSPSGPAGTQYF. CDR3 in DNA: TGTGCCAGCAGTTACTCCCCTAGCGGGCCGGCGGGGACCCAGTACTTC.

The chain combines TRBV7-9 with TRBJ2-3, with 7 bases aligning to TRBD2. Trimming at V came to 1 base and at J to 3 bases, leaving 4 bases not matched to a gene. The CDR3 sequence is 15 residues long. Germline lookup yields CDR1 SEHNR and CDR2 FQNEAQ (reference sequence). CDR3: CASSLGGGTTDTQYF. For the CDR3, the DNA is TGTGCCAGCAGCTTAGGGGGGGGTACAACAGATACGCAGTATTTT.

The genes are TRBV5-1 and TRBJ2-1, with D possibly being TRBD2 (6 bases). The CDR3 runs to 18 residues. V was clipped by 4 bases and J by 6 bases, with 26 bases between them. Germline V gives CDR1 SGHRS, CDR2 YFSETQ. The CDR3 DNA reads TGCGCCAGCAGCCATACTAGCTTCCCTTATGTGGAGTCCAATGAGCAGTTCTTC. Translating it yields CASSHTSFPYVESNEQFF.

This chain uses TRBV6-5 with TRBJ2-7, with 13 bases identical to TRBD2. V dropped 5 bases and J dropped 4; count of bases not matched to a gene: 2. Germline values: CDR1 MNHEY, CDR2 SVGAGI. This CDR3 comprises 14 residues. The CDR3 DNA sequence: TGTGCCAGCAGTCGGACTAGCGGGGGTTACGAGCAGTACTTC. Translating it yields CASSRTSGGYEQYF.

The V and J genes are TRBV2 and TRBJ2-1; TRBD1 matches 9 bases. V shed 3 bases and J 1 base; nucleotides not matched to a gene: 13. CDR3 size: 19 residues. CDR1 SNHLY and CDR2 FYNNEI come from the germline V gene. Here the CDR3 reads CASSDETGGFSGSYNEQFF. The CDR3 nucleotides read TGTGCCAGCAGTGATGAGACAGGGGGATTCTCGGGGTCCTACAATGAGCAGTTCTTC.

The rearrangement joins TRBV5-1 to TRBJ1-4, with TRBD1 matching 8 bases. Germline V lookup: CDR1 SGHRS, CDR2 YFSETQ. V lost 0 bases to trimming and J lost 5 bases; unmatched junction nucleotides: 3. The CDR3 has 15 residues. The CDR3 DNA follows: TGCGCCAGCAGCTTGGTGACAGGGGAGAATGAAAAACTGTTTTTT. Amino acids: CASSLVTGENEKLFF.

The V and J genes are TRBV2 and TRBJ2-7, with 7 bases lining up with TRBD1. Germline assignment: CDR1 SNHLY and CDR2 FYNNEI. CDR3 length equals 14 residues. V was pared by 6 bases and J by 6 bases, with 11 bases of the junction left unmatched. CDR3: CASRRGPDRFEQYF. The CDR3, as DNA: TGTGCCAGCAGAAGAGGCCCGGACAGGTTCGAGCAGTACTTC. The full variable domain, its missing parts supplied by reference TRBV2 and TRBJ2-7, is EPEVTQTPSHQVTQMGQEVILRCVPISNHLYFYWYRQILGQKVEFLVSFYNNEISEKSEIFDDQFSVERPDGSNFTLKIRSTKLEDSAMYFCASRRGPDRFEQYFGPGTRLTVT.

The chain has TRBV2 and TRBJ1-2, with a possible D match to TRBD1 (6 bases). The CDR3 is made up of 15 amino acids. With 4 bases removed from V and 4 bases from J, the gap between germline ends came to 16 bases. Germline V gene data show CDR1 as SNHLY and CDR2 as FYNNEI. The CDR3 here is CASSASTTGPYGYTF. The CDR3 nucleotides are TGTGCCAGCAGTGCCTCCACGACAGGCCCCTATGGCTACACCTTC.

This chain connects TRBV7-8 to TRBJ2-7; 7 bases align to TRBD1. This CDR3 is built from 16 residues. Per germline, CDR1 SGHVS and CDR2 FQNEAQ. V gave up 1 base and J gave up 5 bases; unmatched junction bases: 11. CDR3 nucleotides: TGTGCCAGCAGCTTAGGGCGTCGAGGGGGCAAGGACGAGCAGTACTTC. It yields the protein CASSLGRRGGKDEQYF.